Below, 10 T cell receptor beta chains from the same sample are listed, as sequenced in a study of preoperative IRX-2 immunotherapy in early breast cancer. As for treatment: preoperative locoregional IRX-2 cytokine immunotherapy. Sequenced by immunoSEQ multiplex PCR; TCRdb stores in-frame clones only, minus some. Of 20,000 to 30,000 clones in the sample, approximately 78% were seen once. The sample here was lymph node tissue, taken after IRX-2 immunotherapy. Every receptor here comes from a human donor with breast cancer.

V usage is TRBV29-1 and J usage is TRBJ1-4; D gene ambiguous. This CDR3 has 14 residues. V lost 6 bases and J 3 bases, leaving 14 bases between the germline ends. Germline lookup yields CDR1 SQVTM and CDR2 ANQGSEA. The chain's CDR3 is CSVSSGEANEKLFF. The CDR3 region has the DNA TGCAGCGTCAGTTCCGGGGAGGCTAATGAAAAACTGTTTTTT.

V is TRBV18 and J is TRBJ1-1; D remains ambiguous. From germline, CDR1 is KGHSH and CDR2 LQKENI. The length of the CDR3 is 15 residues. V lost 0 bases and J 4 bases, leaving 12 bases between the germline ends. In DNA form, the CDR3 reads TGTGCCAGCTCACCACCGGGTCTCGCGGGCACTGAAGCTTTCTTT. Encoded protein: CASSPPGLAGTEAFF.

V gene TRBV5-1 combines with J gene TRBJ2-1; 13 nucleotides line up with TRBD2. J gave up 0 bases and V 0 bases, and 6 bases lay outside the gene matches. Germline V CDR1 and CDR2: SGHRS, YFSETQ. This CDR3 is built from 19 residues. The CDR3 region is CASSLATSGGISSYNEQFF. CDR3 DNA: TGCGCCAGCAGCTTGGCGACTAGCGGGGGGATTAGCTCCTACAATGAGCAGTTCTTC.

This rearrangement joins TRBV19 to TRBJ2-5; maybe TRBD1 (5 bases). V lost 1 base, J lost 4 bases, and 16 bases lay in between. Germline CDR1 reads LNHDA; CDR2 reads SQIVND (reference sequence). This CDR3 is 16 amino acids long. CDR3 DNA sequence: TGTGCCAGTAGTATAGTTCGACAAGGTAGGGGAGAGACCCAGTACTTC. Protein product: CASSIVRQGRGETQYF.

This chain joins TRBV28 and TRBJ1-6, with 7 bases matching TRBD1. The junction had 3 bases not matched to a gene; V was cut back by 7 bases and J by 3 bases. The germline gives CDR1 MDHEN, CDR2 SYDVKM. The length of the CDR3 is 14 residues. The CDR3 sequence is CASKAGGYNSPLHF. CDR3 coding DNA: TGTGCCAGCAAGGCAGGGGGCTATAATTCACCCCTCCACTTT.

The CDR3 region is CAWSVHRDSPLHF. CDR3 nucleotide sequence: TGTGCCTGGAGTGTACATAGGGATTCACCCCTCCACTTT. The chain carries TRBV30 and TRBJ1-6; D not resolved. The CDR3 runs 13 residues. Germline V gene data show CDR1 as GTSNPN and CDR2 as SVGIG (reference sequence). The ends were cut back, 0 bases at V and 8 bases at J, with 8 bases in the middle.

This chain uses TRBV6-7 with TRBJ1-1, with TRBD1 as a possible D gene (6 bases). TRBV6-7 is identified as an open reading frame with a role that is uncertain. The CDR3 is made up of 14 amino acids. Trimming removed 5 bases from V and 0 bases from J, with 10 bases in between. CDR3 protein: CASSEQGLNTEAFF. The CDR3, as DNA: TGTGCCAGCAGTGAACAGGGATTGAACACTGAAGCTTTCTTT.

The V gene is TRBV19, the J gene TRBJ1-5, with 9 bases lining up with TRBD1. The CDR3 is 14 amino acids. V was pared by 3 bases and J by 10 bases, with 7 bases of the junction left unmatched. CDR1 and CDR2 from the germline V gene are LNHDA and SQIVND (reference sequence). CDR3 protein: CASSMGDRAQPQHF. CDR3 coding DNA: TGTGCCAGTAGTATGGGGGACAGGGCTCAACCCCAGCATTTT.

This chain links TRBV18 with TRBJ1-3; D remains ambiguous. This CDR3 comprises 15 residues. The V gene lost 3 bases and the J gene lost 2 bases, with 11 bases spanning the gap. Germline lookup yields CDR1 KGHSH and CDR2 LQKENI. Here the CDR3 DNA reads TGTGCCAGCTCACCGGGGTCAACGACTGGAAACACCATATATTTT. Translation: CASSPGSTTGNTIYF.

In its sample, this clone was seen once. The rearrangement uses TRBV28 and TRBJ1-1; D remains unclear. This CDR3 spans 12 amino acids. Trimming removed 8 bases at V and 4 bases at J, with 11 bases between. CDR1 and CDR2 from the germline V gene are MDHEN and SYDVKM. The CDR3 DNA sequence: TGTGCCAGCTGGCGGGCCGCCACTGAAGCTTTCTTT. Protein sequence: CASWRAATEAFF. Full variable domain (missing parts from reference TRBV28 and TRBJ1-1): DVKVTQSSRYLVKRTGEKVFLECVQDMDHENMFWYRQDPGLGLRLIYFSYDVKMKEKGDIPEGYSVSREKKERFSLILESASTNQTSMYLCASWRAATEAFFGQGTRLTVV.